The TCR beta chain under discussion was sequenced for a study of blood T cell repertoires in COVID-19. Sequencing was performed with immunoSEQ multiplex PCR; in TCRdb, only in-frame clones are kept and a portion is missing. The table has tens of thousands of clones, roughly 80% seen once. The CDR3 is 17 amino acids. V lost 6 bases and J lost 7; bases outside the gene matches: 10. Germline V CDR1 and CDR2: SEHNR, FQNEAQ (reference sequence). The receptor was derived from a man between 65 and 85 years old with acute or convalescent COVID-19. The chain has TRBV7-9 and TRBJ2-2, with 14 nucleotides matching TRBD2. Input material: peripheral blood. CDR3 region: CASSPGLAGARNGELFF. The CDR3 bases are TGTGCCAGCAGTCCGGGACTAGCGGGAGCGAGAAACGGGGAGCTGTTTTTT.